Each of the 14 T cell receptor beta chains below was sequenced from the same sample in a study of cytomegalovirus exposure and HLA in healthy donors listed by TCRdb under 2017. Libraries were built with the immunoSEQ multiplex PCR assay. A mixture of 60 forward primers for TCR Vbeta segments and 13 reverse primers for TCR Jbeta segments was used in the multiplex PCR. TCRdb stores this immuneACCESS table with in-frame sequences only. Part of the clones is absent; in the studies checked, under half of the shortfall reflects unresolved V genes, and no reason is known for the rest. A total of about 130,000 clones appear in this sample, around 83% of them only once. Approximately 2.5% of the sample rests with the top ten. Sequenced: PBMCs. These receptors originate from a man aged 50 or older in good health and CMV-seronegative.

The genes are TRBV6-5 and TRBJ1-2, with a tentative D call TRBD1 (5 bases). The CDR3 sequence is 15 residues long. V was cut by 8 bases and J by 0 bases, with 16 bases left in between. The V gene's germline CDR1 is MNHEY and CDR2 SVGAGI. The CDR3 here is CASGTQAGSNYGYTF. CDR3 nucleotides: TGTGCCAGCGGTACCCAGGCAGGGTCTAACTATGGCTACACCTTC.

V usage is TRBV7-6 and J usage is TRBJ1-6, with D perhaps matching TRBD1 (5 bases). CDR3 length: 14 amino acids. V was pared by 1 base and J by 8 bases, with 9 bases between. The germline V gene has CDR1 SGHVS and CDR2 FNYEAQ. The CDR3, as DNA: TGTGCCAGCAGCTTAGGACAGTATGATTCACCCCTCCACTTT. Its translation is CASSLGQYDSPLHF.

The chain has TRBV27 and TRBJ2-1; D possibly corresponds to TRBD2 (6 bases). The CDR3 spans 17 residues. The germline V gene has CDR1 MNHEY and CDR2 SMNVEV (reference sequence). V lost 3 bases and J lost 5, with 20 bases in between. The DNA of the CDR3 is TGTGCCAGCAGTTTCTCGCCTTTGGAGGGTTCCCACAATGAGCAGTTCTTC. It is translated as CASSFSPLEGSHNEQFF.

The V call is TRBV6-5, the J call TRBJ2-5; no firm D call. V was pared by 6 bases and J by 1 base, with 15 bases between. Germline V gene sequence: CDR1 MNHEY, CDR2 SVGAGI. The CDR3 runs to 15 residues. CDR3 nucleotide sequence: TGTGCCAGCAGCCGATTCGTGGGCATCCAAGAGACCCAGTACTTC. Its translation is CASSRFVGIQETQYF.

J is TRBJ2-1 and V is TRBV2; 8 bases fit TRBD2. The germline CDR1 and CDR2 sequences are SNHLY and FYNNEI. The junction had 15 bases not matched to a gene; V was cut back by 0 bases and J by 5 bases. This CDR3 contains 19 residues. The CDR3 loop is CASSEALQLGTRRDNEQFF. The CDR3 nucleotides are TGTGCCAGCAGTGAAGCGCTTCAGCTGGGGACTAGGAGGGACAATGAGCAGTTCTTC.

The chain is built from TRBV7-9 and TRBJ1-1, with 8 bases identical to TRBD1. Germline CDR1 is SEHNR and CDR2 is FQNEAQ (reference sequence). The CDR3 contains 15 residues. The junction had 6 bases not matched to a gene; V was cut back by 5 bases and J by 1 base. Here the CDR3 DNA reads TGTGCCAGCAGCCCATGGACAGGGACGAACACTGAAGCTTTCTTT. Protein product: CASSPWTGTNTEAFF.

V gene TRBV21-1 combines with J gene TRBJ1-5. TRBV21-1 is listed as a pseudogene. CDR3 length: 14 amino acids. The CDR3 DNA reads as TGTGCCAGCAGCAGCGGTTATAGCAATCAGCCCCAGCATTTT. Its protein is CASSSGYSNQPQHF.

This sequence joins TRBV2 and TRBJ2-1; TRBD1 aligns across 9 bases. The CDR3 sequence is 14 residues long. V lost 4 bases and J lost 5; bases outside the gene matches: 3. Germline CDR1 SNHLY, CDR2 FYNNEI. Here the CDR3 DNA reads TGTGCCAGCAGTGTTGGGACAGGGAACAATGAGCAGTTCTTC. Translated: CASSVGTGNNEQFF.

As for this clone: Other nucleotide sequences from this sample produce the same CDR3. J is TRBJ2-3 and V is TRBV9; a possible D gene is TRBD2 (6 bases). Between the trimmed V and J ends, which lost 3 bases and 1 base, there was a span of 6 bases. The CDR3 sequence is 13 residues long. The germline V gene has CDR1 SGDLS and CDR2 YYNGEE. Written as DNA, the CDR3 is TGTGCCAGCAGCGCGGGGGGCACAGATACGCAGTATTTT. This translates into CASSAGGTDTQYF.

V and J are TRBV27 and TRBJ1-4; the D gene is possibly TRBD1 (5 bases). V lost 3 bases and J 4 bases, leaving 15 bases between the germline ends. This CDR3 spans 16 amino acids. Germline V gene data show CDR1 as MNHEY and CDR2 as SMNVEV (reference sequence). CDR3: CASSFRLGAINEKLFF. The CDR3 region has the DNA TGTGCCAGCAGTTTCAGGCTAGGGGCGATTAATGAAAAACTGTTTTTT.

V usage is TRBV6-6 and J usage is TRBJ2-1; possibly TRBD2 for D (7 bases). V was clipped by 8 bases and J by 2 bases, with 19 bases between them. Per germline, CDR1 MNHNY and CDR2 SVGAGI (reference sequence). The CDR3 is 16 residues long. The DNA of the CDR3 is TGTGCCAGCCGCCGGGGGGAGAGGGGGGCCTACAATGAGCAGTTCTTC. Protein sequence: CASRRGERGAYNEQFF.

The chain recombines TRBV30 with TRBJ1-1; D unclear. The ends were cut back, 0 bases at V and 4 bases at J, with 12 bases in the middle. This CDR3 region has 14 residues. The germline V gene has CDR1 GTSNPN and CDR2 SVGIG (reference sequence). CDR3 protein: CAWSVGVAGTEAFF. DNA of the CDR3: TGTGCCTGGAGTGTTGGAGTAGCTGGCACTGAAGCTTTCTTT.

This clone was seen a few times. The CDR3 loop reads CASSLRSGDRVYHWDEKLFF. DNA of the CDR3: TGTGCCAGCAGCTTGAGGTCGGGGGACAGGGTATATCATTGGGATGAAAAACTGTTTTTT. V is TRBV5-4 and J is TRBJ1-4; TRBD1 matches 9 bases. V gave up 1 base and J gave up 6 bases; unmatched junction bases: 19. The CDR3 has 20 amino acids. Germline V gene lookup returns CDR1 SGHNT and CDR2 YYREEE (reference sequence).

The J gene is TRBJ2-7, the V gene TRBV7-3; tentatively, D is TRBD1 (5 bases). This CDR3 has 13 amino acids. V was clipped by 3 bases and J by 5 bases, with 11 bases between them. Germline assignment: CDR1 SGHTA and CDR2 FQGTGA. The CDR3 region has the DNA TGTGCCAGCAGCTTTGACAGAGCAGACGAGCAGTACTTC. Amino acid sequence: CASSFDRADEQYF.